Presented here are 15 T cell receptor beta chains from one specimen sequenced in a study of blood T cell repertoires in COVID-19. The repertoire was sequenced with immunoSEQ multiplex PCR; TCRdb's copy has only in-frame clones and lacks some. Seen here are approximately 140,000 clones, roughly four fifths observed once, and the top ten hold about 9.3%. The sample was peripheral blood. These receptors were collected from an elderly woman in a cohort sampled during active or convalescent COVID-19.

This sequence joins TRBV24-1 and TRBJ1-3; no firm D call. Germline V gene lookup returns CDR1 KGHDR and CDR2 SFDVKD. The CDR3 is 14 residues long. V lost 1 base, J lost 2 bases, and 5 bases lay in between. The CDR3 DNA is TGTGCCACCAGTGATTTCCAGGCTGGAAACACCATATATTTT. This gives the protein CATSDFQAGNTIYF.

J is TRBJ1-1 and V is TRBV2; a weak D match, TRBD1 (5 bases). V lost 7 bases to trimming and J lost 10 bases, with 19 bases between them. Germline V gives CDR1 SNHLY, CDR2 FYNNEI. CDR3 length: 13 residues. CDR3 sequence reads: CASTRLPGGRAFF. The DNA for the CDR3 is TGTGCCAGCACTCGCCTACCCGGGGGTAGAGCTTTCTTT.

The gene calls are TRBV9 and TRBJ1-1; 7 nucleotides align to TRBD1. Trimming cost V 3 bases and J 7 bases; bases outside gene matches: 9. Germline CDR1 reads SGDLS; CDR2 reads YYNGEE. The CDR3 runs 14 residues. The CDR3 DNA follows: TGTGCCAGCAGCGAAAGGGACAGCAGTCTTGAAGCTTTCTTT. Protein sequence: CASSERDSSLEAFF.

CDR3 loop: CASSLGRGGAGALAQYF. DNA of the CDR3: TGTGCCAGCAGCTTAGGGCGCGGGGGGGCCGGGGCACTGGCCCAGTACTTC. The chain couples TRBV7-6 to TRBJ2-5; 9 bases are a match to TRBD2. Trimming cost V 1 base and J 9 bases; bases outside gene matches: 15. The CDR3 loop spans 17 amino acids. Germline V gives CDR1 SGHVS, CDR2 FNYEAQ.

The V call is TRBV24-1, the J call TRBJ1-6; D may be TRBD1 (6 bases). V was shortened by 4 bases and J by 0 bases, with 18 bases between the two germline ends. The CDR3 is made up of 19 amino acids. The V gene's germline CDR1 is KGHDR and CDR2 SFDVKD. This chain's CDR3 is CATSDLPDRPSSYNSPLHF. The CDR3 coding sequence is TGTGCCACCAGTGACCTACCCGACAGGCCCAGCTCCTATAATTCACCCCTCCACTTT.

The CDR3 coding sequence is TGTGCCAGCAGTGATGTACGGCGGGGGGGCACAGATACGCAGTATTTT. Amino acids: CASSDVRRGGTDTQYF. V and J are TRBV25-1 and TRBJ2-3; 8 nucleotides match TRBD2. The ends lost 3 bases at V and 1 base at J; junction bases unmatched: 6. Per the germline V gene, CDR1 is MGHDK and CDR2 is SYGVNS. The CDR3 is 16 residues long. Drawing the rest from reference TRBV25-1 and TRBJ2-3, the complete variable domain is EADIYQTPRYLVIGTGKKITLECSQTMGHDKMYWYQQDPGMELHLIHYSYGVNSTEKGDLSSESTVSRIRTEHFPLTLESARPSHTSQYLCASSDVRRGGTDTQYFGPGTRLTVL.

The chain's CDR3 is CASSLLAGGLNEQFF. CDR3 nucleotide sequence: TGTGCCAGCAGCCTGCTGGCGGGGGGGCTTAATGAGCAGTTCTTC. The chain recombines TRBV4-2 with TRBJ2-1; 9 bases line up with TRBD2. CDR1 is LGHNA and CDR2 is YNFKEQ in the germline V gene. Losses at the gene ends were 4 bases for V and 7 bases for J; bases not matched to a gene: 8. The CDR3 runs 15 residues.

The chain joins TRBV9 to TRBJ2-2, with no clear D. The germline V gene has CDR1 SGDLS and CDR2 YYNGEE. This CDR3 is built from 15 residues. Trimming left V 4 bases short and J 5 bases short, with 15 bases between. The DNA for the CDR3 is TGTGCCAGCAGCAAGTTCGTTTCGGAGACCGGGGAGCTGTTTTTT. Its protein is CASSKFVSETGELFF.

The chain carries TRBV7-9 and TRBJ2-1; maybe TRBD1 (5 bases). V lost 1 base, J lost 2 bases, and 15 bases lay in between. The CDR3 consists of 17 residues. Germline V lookup: CDR1 SEHNR, CDR2 FQNEAQ (reference sequence). The CDR3 loop is CASSLGVGAETYNEQFF. CDR3 coding DNA: TGTGCCAGCAGCTTAGGGGTAGGGGCGGAGACCTACAATGAGCAGTTCTTC.

The rearrangement links TRBV7-2 to TRBJ2-1; 12 nucleotides align to TRBD2. Germline CDR1 SGHTA, CDR2 FQGNSA. J lost 2 bases, V lost 0 bases, and 5 bases had no gene match. The CDR3 is 18 amino acids. The CDR3 region has the DNA TGTGCCAGCAGCTTAGCTTGGCCTAGCGGGGGGGCCTACAATGAGCAGTTCTTC. Translating gives CASSLAWPSGGAYNEQFF.

This clone was seen a few times. This sample also contains other DNA sequences that code for the same CDR3. V gene TRBV2 combines with J gene TRBJ2-1; the match to TRBD1 covers 9 bases. This CDR3 is built from 13 residues. The ends lost 5 bases at V and 9 bases at J; junction bases unmatched: 5. Germline lookup yields CDR1 SNHLY and CDR2 FYNNEI. The CDR3 DNA reads TGTGCCAGCAGTCGGGACAGGGTGGGTGAGCAGTTCTTC. It specifies CASSRDRVGEQFF. Combining the CDR3 with reference TRBV2 and TRBJ2-1 gives the whole variable domain EPEVTQTPSHQVTQMGQEVILRCVPISNHLYFYWYRQILGQKVEFLVSFYNNEISEKSEIFDDQFSVERPDGSNFTLKIRSTKLEDSAMYFCASSRDRVGEQFFGPGTRLTVL.

A note on this clone: In the same sample, other DNA sequences code for this CDR3. The V gene is TRBV6-5, the J gene TRBJ1-5, with D tentatively TRBD1 (6 bases). The V gene lost 6 bases and the J gene lost 2 bases, with 8 bases spanning the gap. CDR3 length equals 13 residues. The germline gives CDR1 MNHEY, CDR2 SVGAGI. The CDR3 here is CASSRQGNQPQHF. The CDR3 DNA is TGTGCCAGCAGCAGACAGGGCAATCAGCCCCAGCATTTT.

This clone was counted a single time. The CDR3: CASKQQGANTGELFF. CDR3 nucleotide sequence: TGTGCCAGCAAACAACAGGGGGCGAACACCGGGGAGCTGTTTTTT. The chain carries TRBV6-6 and TRBJ2-2; 8 bases line up with TRBD1. Germline V CDR1 and CDR2: MNHNY, SVGAGI (reference sequence). The CDR3 has 15 residues. With 7 bases clipped from V and 0 bases from J, the junction kept 4 bases outside the gene matches.

The CDR3: CASSSGLAGGKYNEQFF. The CDR3 nucleotides read TGTGCCAGCAGCTCCGGACTAGCGGGGGGGAAATACAATGAGCAGTTCTTC. The rearrangement uses TRBV9 and TRBJ2-1, with TRBD2 matching 15 bases. The germline CDR1 and CDR2 sequences are SGDLS and YYNGEE. Trimming took 4 bases from V and 4 from J; bases not matched to a gene: 6. The CDR3 has 17 residues.

The CDR3 is CASSYTYTVGSPLHF. CDR3 nucleotide sequence: TGTGCCAGCAGTTACACCTACACGGTCGGGTCACCCCTCCACTTT. The chain recombines TRBV6-6 with TRBJ1-6; D not certain. The V and J ends lost 2 bases and 10 bases respectively, with 15 bases between them. Germline V gene data show CDR1 as MNHNY and CDR2 as SVGAGI (reference sequence). The CDR3 loop spans 15 amino acids.